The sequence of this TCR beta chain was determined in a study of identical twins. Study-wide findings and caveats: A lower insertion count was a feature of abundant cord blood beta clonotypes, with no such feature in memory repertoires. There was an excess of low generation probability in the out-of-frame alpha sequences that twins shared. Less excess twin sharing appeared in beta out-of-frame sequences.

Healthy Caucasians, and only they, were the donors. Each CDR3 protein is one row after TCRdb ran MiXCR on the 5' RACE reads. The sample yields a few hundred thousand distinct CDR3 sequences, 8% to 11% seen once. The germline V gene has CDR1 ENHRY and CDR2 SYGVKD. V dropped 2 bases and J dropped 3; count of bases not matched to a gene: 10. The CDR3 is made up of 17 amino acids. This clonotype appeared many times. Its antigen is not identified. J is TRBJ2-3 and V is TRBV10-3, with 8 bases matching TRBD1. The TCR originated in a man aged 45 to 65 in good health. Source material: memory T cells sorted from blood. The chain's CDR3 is CAISEPRTGMGTDTQYF. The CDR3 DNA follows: TGTGCCATCAGTGAGCCCCGGACAGGGATGGGAACAGATACGCAGTATTTT.